The 27 T cell receptor beta chains reported below all come from one sample, sequenced in a study of T cell responses to AZD1222 COVID-19 vaccine (dated by TCRdb to the early 2020s). The time point tag for this specimen amounts to: baseline before first vaccination. The library came from the immunoSEQ multiplex PCR assay. The immuneACCESS repertoire file appears here via TCRdb, limited to in-frame rearrangements. These files lack a portion of the clones; in checked studies, under half of the deficit traces to unresolved V genes, and the cause of the others is not known. This sample lists about 100,000 clones; more than 80% were detected once. Clones ranked in the top ten supply roughly 7% of the sample. The specimen comprised peripheral blood, sampled on day 0 of AZD1222 vaccination. All receptors derive from an adult in good health.

Concerning this clone itself: One end of the junction is discordant with germline, which a read error may explain. The chain is built from TRBV7-3 and TRBJ1-1; 8 bases match TRBD1. The CDR3 totals 16 residues. Germline V gene data show CDR1 as SGHTA and CDR2 as FQGTGA. The CDR3 loop reads CASSSQGVSMNTEAFF. In DNA form, the CDR3 reads TGTGCCAGCAGCTCACAGGGGGTTAGTATGAATACTGAAGCTTTCTTT.

The genes are TRBV7-9 and TRBJ2-1, with D perhaps TRBD2 (7 bases). Trimming stripped 5 bases from V and 12 bases from J, with 14 bases between. The CDR3 contains 12 residues. Germline V gene lookup returns CDR1 SEHNR and CDR2 FQNEAQ (reference sequence). CDR3 nucleotide sequence: TGTGCCAGCAGCCCGGCGGGGGCGCGGCAGTTCTTC. As protein: CASSPAGARQFF.

The chain links TRBV4-2 to TRBJ1-2; D uncertain. The length of the CDR3 is 14 residues. The V gene's germline CDR1 is LGHNA and CDR2 YNFKEQ. With 3 bases removed from V and 2 bases from J, the gap between germline ends came to 10 bases. This CDR3 reads CASSQYDGNYGYTF. CDR3 in DNA: TGTGCCAGCAGCCAGTACGACGGAAACTATGGCTACACCTTC.

The chain employs TRBV7-3 and TRBJ2-2; TRBD2 matches 8 bases. The V and J ends lost 1 base and 3 bases, in that order; junction bases with no gene match: 4. The CDR3 runs to 16 residues. Germline values: CDR1 SGHTA, CDR2 FQGTGA. The CDR3 here is CASSLNSGGHTGELFF. The CDR3 DNA reads as TGTGCCAGCAGCTTAAACAGCGGGGGACACACCGGGGAGCTGTTTTTT.

The rearrangement links TRBV7-9 to TRBJ1-5; 7 bases are shared with TRBD1. Germline CDR1 and CDR2: SEHNR and FQNEAQ (reference sequence). CDR3 length: 15 residues. J lost 2 bases, V lost 3 bases, and 4 bases had no gene match. CDR3 protein: CASSFRDSGNQPQHF. In DNA, the CDR3 is TGTGCCAGCAGCTTCCGGGACAGCGGCAATCAGCCCCAGCATTTT. Using reference TRBV7-9 and TRBJ1-5 for the parts outside the CDR3, the full variable domain is DTGVSQNPRHKITKRGQNVTFRCDPISEHNRLYWYRQTLGQGPEFLTYFQNEAQLEKSRLLSDRFSAERPKGSFSTLEIQRTEQGDSAMYLCASSFRDSGNQPQHFGDGTRLSIL.

This chain uses TRBV27 with TRBJ1-5; D remains unclear. Between the trimmed V and J ends, which lost 6 bases and 9 bases, there was a span of 12 bases. Germline CDR1 and CDR2: MNHEY and SMNVEV (reference sequence). The CDR3 totals 12 residues. The DNA of the CDR3 is TGTGCCAGCAGGACCCTAAATGGGCCCCAGCATTTT. Protein product: CASRTLNGPQHF.

The chain combines TRBV4-1 with TRBJ1-5, with 9 bases aligning to TRBD1. The CDR3 is made up of 17 amino acids. Germline V gene sequence: CDR1 MGHRA, CDR2 YSYEKL. The J segment lost 6 bases and the V segment lost 4 bases, leaving 13 bases of the junction unmatched. The DNA of the CDR3 is TGCGCCAGCAGCCCGAATGACGGACAGGGGCCCTCTCAGCCCCAGCATTTT. This sequence encodes CASSPNDGQGPSQPQHF.

V gene TRBV28 combines with J gene TRBJ1-4, with D unresolved. The V and J ends lost 3 bases and 5 bases respectively, with 7 bases between them. In germline, CDR1 is MDHEN, CDR2 SYDVKM. The CDR3 is 13 residues long. DNA for the CDR3: TGTGCCAGCAGTTTCGGACCAAATGAAAAACTGTTTTTT. Translation: CASSFGPNEKLFF. Full variable domain (missing parts from reference TRBV28 and TRBJ1-4): DVKVTQSSRYLVKRTGEKVFLECVQDMDHENMFWYRQDPGLGLRLIYFSYDVKMKEKGDIPEGYSVSREKKERFSLILESASTNQTSMYLCASSFGPNEKLFFGSGTQLSVL.

The CDR3 region has the DNA TGTGCCAGCAGCTCCCGGTCCGATGAGACCCAGTACTTC. This codes for CASSSRSDETQYF. The chain carries TRBV7-3 and TRBJ2-5, with unresolved D. Trimming removed 4 bases at V and 5 bases at J, with 11 bases between. Germline CDR1 SGHTA, CDR2 FQGTGA. The CDR3 has 13 amino acids.

This chain connects TRBV7-9 to TRBJ2-7, with 8 bases aligning to TRBD2. From germline, CDR1 is SEHNR and CDR2 FQNEAQ (reference sequence). This CDR3 region has 13 residues. V lost 8 bases, J lost 5 bases, and 8 bases stayed unmatched. The CDR3 DNA reads as TGTGCCAGCCGGAGGATCGGGGGGGACGAGCAGTACTTC. Translating it yields CASRRIGGDEQYF.

The V and J genes are TRBV11-1 and TRBJ2-3, with 10 nucleotides matching TRBD2. The V and J ends lost 5 bases and 1 base, in that order; junction bases with no gene match: 6. Germline values: CDR1 SGHAT, CDR2 FQDESV (reference sequence). The CDR3 totals 16 residues. CDR3 DNA sequence: TGTGCCAGCAGCACGGGACTAGCGCCCCGCACAGATACGCAGTATTTT. Protein sequence: CASSTGLAPRTDTQYF.

The V gene is TRBV3-1 (or the pseudogene TRBV3-2), the J gene TRBJ2-1; D ambiguous. The CDR3 covers 16 residues. Germline V gene lookup returns CDR1 LGHDT and CDR2 YNNKEL (reference sequence). V lost 1 base to trimming and J lost 0 bases, with 10 bases between them. CDR3: CASSQGYRSSYNEQFF. CDR3 coding DNA: TGTGCCAGCAGCCAAGGCTACCGAAGCTCCTACAATGAGCAGTTCTTC.

V gene TRBV10-3 combines with J gene TRBJ2-2, with D perhaps matching TRBD2 (5 bases). V shed 3 bases and J shed 5 bases, with 10 bases lying between them. Germline V gives CDR1 ENHRY, CDR2 SYGVKD. CDR3 length: 14 residues. In DNA, the CDR3 is TGTGCCATCAGTGATCGGTCGGGGACCGGGGAGCTGTTTTTT. Translating it yields CAISDRSGTGELFF.

This clone came up a few times. The V and J genes are TRBV7-9 and TRBJ2-2; 13 bases align to TRBD2. The CDR3 sequence is 16 residues long. Germline V lookup: CDR1 SEHNR, CDR2 FQNEAQ (reference sequence). The V and J ends lost 5 bases and 4 bases, in that order; junction bases with no gene match: 4. The CDR3 DNA follows: TGTGCCAGCAGCCAAACTAGCGGGAGGGCCACCGGGGAGCTGTTTTTT. Translating gives CASSQTSGRATGELFF.

The V and J genes are TRBV28 and TRBJ2-7; D is perhaps TRBD1 (6 bases). The CDR3 runs 13 residues. Trimming took 10 bases from V and 1 from J, leaving 14 bases between them. The germline V gene encodes CDR1 MDHEN and CDR2 SYDVKM. CDR3 sequence reads: CATTGIPSYEQYF. The CDR3, as DNA: TGTGCCACGACAGGTATTCCTTCCTACGAGCAGTACTTC.

This chain joins TRBV5-1 and TRBJ2-7, with a tentative D call TRBD2 (6 bases). This CDR3 is built from 14 residues. The V gene lost 0 bases and the J gene lost 3 bases, with 10 bases spanning the gap. Per germline, CDR1 SGHRS and CDR2 YFSETQ. Here the CDR3 reads CASSLGGSGYEQYF. The CDR3 coding sequence is TGCGCCAGCAGCTTGGGGGGTAGCGGCTACGAGCAGTACTTC. Full variable domain (remainder filled in from reference TRBV5-1 and TRBJ2-7): KAGVTQTPRYLIKTRGQQVTLSCSPISGHRSVSWYQQTPGQGLQFLFEYFSETQRNKGNFPGRFSGRQFSNSRSEMNVSTLELGDSALYLCASSLGGSGYEQYFGPGTRLTVT.

CDR3 bases: TGTGCCAGCAGCTTAGCGGCGGGCCGCACAGATACGCAGTATTTT. It yields the protein CASSLAAGRTDTQYF. This chain joins TRBV7-2 and TRBJ2-3; D is perhaps TRBD2 (5 bases). The CDR3 length is 15 residues. From germline, CDR1 is SGHTA and CDR2 FQGNSA. Trimming removed 0 bases at V and 1 base at J, with 8 bases between. The full variable domain, with the rest looked up from reference TRBV7-2 and TRBJ2-3, is GAGVSQSPSNKVTEKGKDVELRCDPISGHTALYWYRQSLGQGLEFLIYFQGNSAPDKSGLPSDRFSAERTGGSVSTLTIQRTQQEDSAVYLCASSLAAGRTDTQYFGPGTRLTVL.

The CDR3 loop is CASSAGTSVYNEQFF. Here the CDR3 DNA reads TGTGCCAGCAGCGCCGGGACTAGCGTATACAATGAGCAGTTCTTC. This chain uses TRBV7-2 with TRBJ2-1, with 10 nucleotides matching TRBD2. CDR3 size: 15 residues. Germline V gene lookup returns CDR1 SGHTA and CDR2 FQGNSA. J was trimmed by 4 bases and V by 5 bases; bases with no gene match: 5.

This rearrangement joins TRBV7-3 to TRBJ1-2; 10 bases agree with TRBD1. This CDR3 has 14 residues. With V trimmed by 5 bases and J by 2 bases, 2 bases remained unmatched. Germline V CDR1 and CDR2: SGHTA, FQGTGA. The CDR3 coding sequence is TGTGCCAGCAGCCTGGACAGGGGGAACTATGGCTACACCTTC. Translation: CASSLDRGNYGYTF.

The chain couples TRBV12-3 or TRBV12-4 to TRBJ1-5; D uncertain. Trimming left V 2 bases short and J 4 bases short, with 6 bases between. This CDR3 has 13 residues. The CDR3 nucleotides are TGTGCCAGCAGTTTATCAGGAAATCAGCCCCAGCATTTT. This encodes CASSLSGNQPQHF.

The gene calls are TRBV23-1 and TRBJ1-1, with 9 bases aligning to TRBD1. TRBV23-1 belongs to the ORF category, with a function that is uncertain. This CDR3 comprises 16 residues. Trimming took 8 bases from V and 5 from J; bases not matched to a gene: 15. CDR3 amino acids: CASVDDPGQGDTEAFF. DNA for the CDR3: TGCGCCAGCGTGGATGATCCGGGACAGGGAGATACTGAAGCTTTCTTT.

The J gene is TRBJ2-3, the V gene TRBV7-8; 12 nucleotides agree with TRBD2. J lost 0 bases, V lost 5 bases, and 9 bases had no gene match. In germline, CDR1 is SGHVS, CDR2 FQNEAQ. The CDR3 spans 18 residues. As DNA, the CDR3 is TGTGCCAGCAGCACGACTAGCGGGAGCCGATTAAGCACAGATACGCAGTATTTT. Protein product: CASSTTSGSRLSTDTQYF.

The chain recombines TRBV11-2 with TRBJ2-1, with D possibly TRBD2 on 5 matching bases. This CDR3 contains 16 residues. Trimming took off 5 bases at V and 8 bases at J, with 22 bases between the two ends. CDR1 SGHAT and CDR2 FQNNGV come from the germline V gene. CDR3 residues: CASSPPGAEERDEQFF. The CDR3 region has the DNA TGTGCCAGCAGCCCCCCTGGAGCGGAGGAGAGGGATGAGCAGTTCTTC.

The V gene is TRBV5-1, the J gene TRBJ1-3; D gene uncertain. The ends were cut back, 5 bases at V and 0 bases at J, with 24 bases in the middle. CDR1 and CDR2 from the germline V gene are SGHRS and YFSETQ. This CDR3 contains 19 residues. In DNA, the CDR3 is TGCGCCAGCAGTCACAATTGGCCTTTCCTACCAAACTCTGGAAACACCATATATTTT. It is translated as CASSHNWPFLPNSGNTIYF.

The chain uses TRBV4-1 and TRBJ2-5; D is ambiguous. This CDR3 comprises 14 residues. The germline V gene has CDR1 MGHRA and CDR2 YSYEKL. V was pared by 0 bases and J by 7 bases, with 12 bases between. Here the CDR3 reads CASSQDPEVRTQYF. Written as DNA, the CDR3 is TGCGCCAGCAGCCAAGATCCCGAGGTCCGGACCCAGTACTTC.

This rearrangement joins TRBV28 to TRBJ1-3; TRBD1 aligns across 10 bases. The CDR3 runs to 16 residues. V lost 5 bases to trimming and J lost 2 bases; unmatched junction nucleotides: 6. Germline CDR1 MDHEN, CDR2 SYDVKM. The CDR3 reads CASSGTGTGAGNTIYF. CDR3 nucleotides: TGTGCCAGCAGTGGAACCGGGACAGGGGCTGGAAACACCATATATTTT.

The rearrangement links TRBV18 to TRBJ1-4; 8 bases line up with TRBD1. CDR1 is KGHSH, CDR2 LQKENI, per germline. The CDR3 contains 16 residues. V shed 5 bases, J shed 5 bases, and the junction held 10 bases outside the gene matches. CDR3 in amino acids: CASSSNPGQVNEKLFF. For the CDR3, the DNA is TGTGCCAGCTCATCCAACCCGGGACAGGTGAATGAAAAACTGTTTTTT.